This T cell receptor (beta chain) stems from a study of cytomegalovirus exposure and HLA in healthy donors. The PCR contained 60 Vbeta and 13 Jbeta primers. Assay used: immunoSEQ multiplex PCR; TCRdb lists only in-frame clones, some missing. The top ten clones hold around 6.7% of a sample with some 150,000 clones, 70% to 90% of them seen once. This clone was seen a single time. The antigen remains unidentified. Study-level results: It was confirmed in vitro that three of the CMV-associated chains were specific for CMV antigens.

This CDR3 comprises 15 residues. Germline values: CDR1 MDHEN, CDR2 SYDVKM. V dropped 7 bases and J dropped 0 bases, with 16 bases sitting between them. The chain has TRBV28 and TRBJ2-7; TRBD2 is a possible D gene (7 bases). The source material was PBMCs. This TCR came from a woman between 25 and 40 years old in good health and CMV-seropositive. The CDR3 sequence: CASTPAGASSYEQYF. The CDR3 DNA reads TGTGCCAGCACCCCTGCGGGGGCTAGCTCCTACGAGCAGTACTTC.